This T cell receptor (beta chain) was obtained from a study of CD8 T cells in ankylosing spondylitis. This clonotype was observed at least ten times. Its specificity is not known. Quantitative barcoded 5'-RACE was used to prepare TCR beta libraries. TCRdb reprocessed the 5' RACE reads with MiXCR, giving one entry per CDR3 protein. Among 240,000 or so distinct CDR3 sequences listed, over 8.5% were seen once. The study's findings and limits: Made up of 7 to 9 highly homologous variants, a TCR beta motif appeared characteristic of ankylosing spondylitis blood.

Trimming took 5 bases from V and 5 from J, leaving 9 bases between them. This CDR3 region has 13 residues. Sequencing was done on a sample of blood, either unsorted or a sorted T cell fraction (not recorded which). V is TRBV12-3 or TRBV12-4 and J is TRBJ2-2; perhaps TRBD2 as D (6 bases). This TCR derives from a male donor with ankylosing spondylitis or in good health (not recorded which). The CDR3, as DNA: TGTGCCAGCAGTCCGGGGGTTACCGGGGAGCTGTTTTTT. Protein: CASSPGVTGELFF.